Presented here are 20 T cell receptor beta chains from one specimen sequenced in a study of T cell responses to AZD1222 COVID-19 vaccine. TCRdb's table, derived via immunoSEQ multiplex PCR, lists solely in-frame clones and lacks some. The sample lists approximately 150,000 clones, roughly 89% occurring once. The sample in question was peripheral blood, obtained 28 days after the second AZD1222 dose. All receptors come from an adult who received the AZD1222 COVID-19 vaccine.

This clone was seen a handful of times. The identical CDR3 is also encoded by other nucleotide sequences in the sample. The CDR3, as DNA: TGTGCCAGCAGCTCGACAGGGGGCGGTGGCTACACCTTC. Its protein product is CASSSTGGGGYTF. The chain links TRBV7-9 to TRBJ1-2; the match to TRBD1 covers 10 bases. The CDR3 runs to 13 residues. Per the germline V gene, CDR1 is SEHNR and CDR2 is FQNEAQ (reference sequence). Unmatched junction bases numbered 3, after V lost 4 bases and J lost 7 bases. The whole variable domain, remainder taken from reference TRBV7-9 and TRBJ1-2, is DTGVSQNPRHKITKRGQNVTFRCDPISEHNRLYWYRQTLGQGPEFLTYFQNEAQLEKSRLLSDRFSAERPKGSFSTLEIQRTEQGDSAMYLCASSSTGGGGYTFGSGTRLTVV.

This rearrangement joins TRBV5-1 to TRBJ1-1; no reliable D call. The germline V gene encodes CDR1 SGHRS and CDR2 YFSETQ. Trimming shortened V by 4 bases and J by 1 base, and 11 bases separated the two germline ends. The CDR3 covers 14 residues. Here the CDR3 DNA reads TGCGCCAGCAGCCCTGCAGGTCCGAACACTGAAGCTTTCTTT. This codes for CASSPAGPNTEAFF.

The chain recombines TRBV21-1 with TRBJ2-1. TRBV21-1 is a recognized pseudogene. The CDR3 is 15 amino acids. As DNA, the CDR3 is TGTGCCAGCAGGGTCAGGGTTCATGCGGGCAATGAGCAGTTCTTC. The encoded protein is CASRVRVHAGNEQFF.

The CDR3 DNA reads as TGTGCCAGCAGCCAAGGTCGGAACACTGAAGCTTTCTTT. Its protein is CASSQGRNTEAFF. The rearrangement links TRBV14 to TRBJ1-1; no clear D. CDR3 size: 13 residues. V gave up 1 base and J gave up 1 base, with 4 bases separating them. Germline-derived CDR1 and CDR2 are SGHDN and FVKESK.

The chain is built from TRBV5-4 and TRBJ2-2; D perhaps matches TRBD2 (6 bases). Trimming removed 4 bases at V and 6 bases at J, with 10 bases between. CDR3 size: 13 residues. CDR1 and CDR2 (germline): SGHNT, YYREEE (reference sequence). CDR3 sequence: CASSSPGAGELFF. CDR3 nucleotides: TGTGCCAGCAGCAGCCCGGGGGCCGGGGAGCTGTTTTTT.

J is TRBJ1-3 and V is TRBV5-4; no firm D call. Germline assignment: CDR1 SGHNT and CDR2 YYREEE (reference sequence). The CDR3 is 14 amino acids. Trimming removed 0 bases at V and 2 bases at J, with 6 bases between. CDR3 amino acids: CASSLGGAGNTIYF. CDR3 nucleotide sequence: TGTGCCAGCAGCTTGGGAGGAGCTGGAAACACCATATATTTT.

This sequence joins TRBV6-5 and TRBJ1-2; D remains ambiguous. CDR1 is MNHEY and CDR2 is SVGAGI in the germline V gene. Trimming pared 2 bases from V and 6 bases from J, leaving 13 bases between. CDR3 length equals 14 residues. The DNA of the CDR3 is TGTGCCAGCAGTTACCTGGGCAGACAAAATGGCTACACCTTC. Its translation: CASSYLGRQNGYTF.

The chain recombines TRBV11-2 with TRBJ2-7; the D is unclear. The CDR3 length is 15 residues. V was cut by 3 bases and J by 2 bases, with 14 bases left in between. CDR1 SGHAT and CDR2 FQNNGV come from the germline V gene. Here the CDR3 reads CASSFRRGRAYEQYF. The DNA of the CDR3 is TGTGCCAGCAGCTTCCGTCGAGGACGGGCCTACGAGCAGTACTTC.

In its sample, this clone was seen a few times. The V gene is TRBV5-1, the J gene TRBJ2-5; no clear D gene. Germline V gene sequence: CDR1 SGHRS, CDR2 YFSETQ. The CDR3 loop spans 15 amino acids. Trimming shortened V by 0 bases and J by 0 bases, and 9 bases separated the two germline ends. CDR3 amino acids: CASSLGAGHQETQYF. The CDR3 bases are TGCGCCAGCAGCTTGGGTGCAGGACACCAAGAGACCCAGTACTTC.

The J gene is TRBJ2-3, the V gene TRBV5-4, with 7 nucleotides matching TRBD2. V lost 4 bases and J lost 2; bases outside the gene matches: 13. The CDR3 covers 17 residues. Germline V CDR1 and CDR2: SGHNT, YYREEE (reference sequence). The CDR3 DNA is TGTGCCAGCAGCGTCCGCGGGCGGGGGACGTCCACAGATACGCAGTATTTT. Encoded protein: CASSVRGRGTSTDTQYF. Full variable domain (missing parts from reference TRBV5-4 and TRBJ2-3): ETGVTQSPTHLIKTRGQQVTLRCSSQSGHNTVSWYQQALGQGPQFIFQYYREEENGRGNFPPRFSGLQFPNYSSELNVNALELDDSALYLCASSVRGRGTSTDTQYFGPGTRLTVL.

J is TRBJ2-7 and V is TRBV3-1 (or the pseudogene TRBV3-2); TRBD2 is a possible D gene (6 bases). The V and J ends lost 4 bases and 6 bases respectively, with 16 bases between them. Germline V gene lookup returns CDR1 LGHDT and CDR2 YNNKEL (reference sequence). The CDR3 is 14 residues long. CDR3 residues: CASSRPNLASEQYF. In DNA, the CDR3 is TGTGCCAGCAGCCGTCCCAACCTAGCGTCCGAGCAGTACTTC.

This sequence joins TRBV5-1 and TRBJ2-1; 7 nucleotides match TRBD2. The CDR3 is 16 residues long. Unmatched junction bases numbered 7, after V lost 4 bases and J lost 0 bases. CDR1 and CDR2 (germline): SGHRS, YFSETQ. The CDR3 DNA sequence: TGCGCCAGCAGCATCGGGGGGACGAGCTCCTACAATGAGCAGTTCTTC. Protein product: CASSIGGTSSYNEQFF.

This clone was observed a single time. The chain uses TRBV18 and TRBJ2-1; D not resolved. This CDR3 has 15 residues. Germline CDR1 KGHSH, CDR2 LQKENI. V lost 3 bases and J lost 0, with 9 bases in between. The CDR3 DNA follows: TGTGCCAGCTCACCCTCGCTTAGCTCCTACAATGAGCAGTTCTTC. Translating gives CASSPSLSSYNEQFF.

The chain carries TRBV28 and TRBJ1-2; 8 bases align to TRBD1. CDR1 is MDHEN and CDR2 is SYDVKM in the germline V gene. The V segment lost 6 bases and the J segment 4 bases; nucleotides outside the gene matches: 7. This CDR3 region has 14 residues. CDR3: CASRPTGGGYGYTF. The CDR3 region has the DNA TGTGCCAGCAGACCTACAGGGGGTGGCTATGGCTACACCTTC.

This clone was seen a single time. The rearrangement joins TRBV4-3 to TRBJ1-2; D gene uncertain. V was pared by 0 bases and J by 0 bases, with 14 bases between. There are 17 residues in the CDR3. CDR1 and CDR2 (germline): LGHNA, YSLEER. The DNA of the CDR3 is TGCGCCAGCAGCCAAGAGAGAGTGGACTCCTCTAACTATGGCTACACCTTC. Its protein product is CASSQERVDSSNYGYTF.

The chain is built from TRBV11-2 and TRBJ1-2; D ambiguous. The germline CDR1 and CDR2 sequences are SGHAT and FQNNGV. The CDR3 totals 13 residues. Between the trimmed V and J ends, which lost 4 bases and 4 bases, there was a span of 10 bases. DNA for the CDR3: TGTGCCAGCAGCTCTGGCGGGTTCTATGGCTACACCTTC. Translation gives CASSSGGFYGYTF.

The V call is TRBV5-1, the J call TRBJ2-7; 9 positions match TRBD1. The CDR3 is 14 residues long. The V gene end was trimmed by 3 bases and the J gene end by 4 bases; junction bases not matched to a gene: 5. Germline values: CDR1 SGHRS, CDR2 YFSETQ. CDR3 DNA: TGCGCCAGCAGCTCCGGGACAGGGCGGTACGAGCAGTACTTC. Its protein product is CASSSGTGRYEQYF.

The chain employs TRBV3-1 (or the pseudogene TRBV3-2) and TRBJ2-1; D is perhaps TRBD2 (5 bases). Germline V CDR1 and CDR2: LGHDT, YNNKEL (reference sequence). This CDR3 contains 14 residues. Trimming removed 0 bases from V and 12 bases from J, with 15 bases in between. The CDR3 DNA sequence: TGTGCCAGCAGCCAAGATCTCCCGGGATCTGGGCAGTTCTTC. This encodes CASSQDLPGSGQFF.

The chain couples TRBV6-2 or TRBV6-3 to TRBJ2-5; 12 nucleotides line up with TRBD2. The CDR3 spans 15 residues. CDR1 is MNHEY and CDR2 is SVGEGT in the germline V gene. The V gene end was trimmed by 5 bases and the J gene end by 2 bases; junction bases not matched to a gene: 3. CDR3 sequence (DNA): TGTGCCAGCAGTCCAACTAGCGGGGGGCAAGAGACCCAGTACTTC. Its translation: CASSPTSGGQETQYF.

This chain joins TRBV23-1 and TRBJ2-6; 9 bases align to TRBD2. TRBV23-1 is designated an ORF whose function remains uncertain. Trimming cost V 2 bases and J 0 bases; bases outside gene matches: 5. The CDR3 sequence is 18 residues long. The CDR3 loop reads CASSQGKRGDSGANVLTF. The DNA for the CDR3 is TGCGCCAGCAGTCAAGGGAAGCGGGGGGACTCTGGGGCCAACGTCCTGACTTTC.